This T cell receptor beta chain was profiled in a study of blood T cell repertoires in COVID-19. On the study more broadly: Samples came from the United States, Italy and Spain, spanning acute and convalescent COVID-19.

Germline CDR1 reads SGHDN; CDR2 reads FVKESK. V was clipped by 4 bases and J by 0 bases; unmatched bases: 4. This CDR3 spans 15 amino acids. Sequencing used immunoSEQ multiplex PCR; TCRdb keeps in-frame clones, though not all of them. The sample carries approximately 150,000 clones, more than 75% recorded once. The sequencing input was peripheral blood. The sequence derives from a man aged 55 to 70 with acute or convalescent COVID-19. The V gene is TRBV14, the J gene TRBJ2-3; 7 bases fit TRBD1. CDR3 nucleotide sequence: TGTGCCAGCAGCCTAGGGGGCCCTAGCACAGATACGCAGTATTTT. Residues: CASSLGGPSTDTQYF.